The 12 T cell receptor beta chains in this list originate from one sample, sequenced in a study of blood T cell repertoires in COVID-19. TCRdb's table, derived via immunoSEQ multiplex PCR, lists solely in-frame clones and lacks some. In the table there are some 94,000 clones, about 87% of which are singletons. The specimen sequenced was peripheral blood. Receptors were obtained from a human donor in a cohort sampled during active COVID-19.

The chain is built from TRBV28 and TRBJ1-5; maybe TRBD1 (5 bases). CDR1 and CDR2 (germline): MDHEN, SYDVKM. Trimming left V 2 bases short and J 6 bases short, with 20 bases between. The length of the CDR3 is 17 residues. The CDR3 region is CASSLLWGRTGVQPQHF. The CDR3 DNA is TGTGCCAGCAGTTTACTCTGGGGCCGAACGGGAGTTCAGCCCCAGCATTTT.

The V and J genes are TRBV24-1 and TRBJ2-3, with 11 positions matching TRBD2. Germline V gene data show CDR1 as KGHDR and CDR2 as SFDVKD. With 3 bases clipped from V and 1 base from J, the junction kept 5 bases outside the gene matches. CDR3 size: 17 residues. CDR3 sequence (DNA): TGTGCCACCAGTGATCCAATGACTAGCGGGGGCACAGATACGCAGTATTTT. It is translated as CATSDPMTSGGTDTQYF.

The CDR3 sequence: CASSNGQPNTEAFF. The CDR3 DNA follows: TGCGCCAGCAGCAACGGACAGCCGAACACTGAAGCTTTCTTT. The V gene is TRBV5-1, the J gene TRBJ1-1, with D possibly being TRBD1 (6 bases). The germline V gene encodes CDR1 SGHRS and CDR2 YFSETQ. The CDR3 has 14 amino acids. The V end lost 4 bases, the J end lost 1 base, and 11 bases lay between the germline ends.

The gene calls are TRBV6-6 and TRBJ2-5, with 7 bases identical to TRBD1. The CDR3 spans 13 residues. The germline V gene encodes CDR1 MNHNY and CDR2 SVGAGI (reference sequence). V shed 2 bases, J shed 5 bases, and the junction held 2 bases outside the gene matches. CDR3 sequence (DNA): TGTGCCAGCAGTTACGTCAGGGGGGAGACCCAGTACTTC. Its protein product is CASSYVRGETQYF.

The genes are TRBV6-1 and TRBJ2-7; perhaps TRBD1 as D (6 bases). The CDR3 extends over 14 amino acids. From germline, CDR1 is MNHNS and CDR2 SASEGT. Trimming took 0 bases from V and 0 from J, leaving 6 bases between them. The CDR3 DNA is TGTGCCAGCAGTGAAGCAGGGGGCTCCTACGAGCAGTACTTC. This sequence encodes CASSEAGGSYEQYF.

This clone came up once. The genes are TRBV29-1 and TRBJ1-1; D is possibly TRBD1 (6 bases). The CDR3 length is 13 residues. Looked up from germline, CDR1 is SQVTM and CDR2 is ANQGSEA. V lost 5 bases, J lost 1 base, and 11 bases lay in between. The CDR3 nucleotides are TGCAGCGTTAGGGACACCCGGAACACTGAAGCTTTCTTT. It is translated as CSVRDTRNTEAFF.

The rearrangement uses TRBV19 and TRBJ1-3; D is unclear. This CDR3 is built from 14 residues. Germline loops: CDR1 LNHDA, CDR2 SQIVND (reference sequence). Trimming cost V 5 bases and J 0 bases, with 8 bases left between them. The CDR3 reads CASSLGLSGNTIYF. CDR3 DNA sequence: TGTGCCAGTAGTTTGGGCCTCTCTGGAAACACCATATATTTT.

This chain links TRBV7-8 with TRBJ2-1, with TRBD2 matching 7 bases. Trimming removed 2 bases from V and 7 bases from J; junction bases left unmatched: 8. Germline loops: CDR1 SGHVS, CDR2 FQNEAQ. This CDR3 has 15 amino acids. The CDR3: CASSLSGVLSNEQFF. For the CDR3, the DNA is TGTGCCAGCAGCTTAAGCGGGGTCCTTTCGAATGAGCAGTTCTTC.

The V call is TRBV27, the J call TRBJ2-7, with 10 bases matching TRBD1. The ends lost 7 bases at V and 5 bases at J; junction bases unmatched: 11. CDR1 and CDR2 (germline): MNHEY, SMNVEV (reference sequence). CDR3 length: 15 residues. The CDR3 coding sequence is TGTGCCAGCAAGCGGACAGGGGGATGGTTTGACGAGCAGTACTTC. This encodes CASKRTGGWFDEQYF.

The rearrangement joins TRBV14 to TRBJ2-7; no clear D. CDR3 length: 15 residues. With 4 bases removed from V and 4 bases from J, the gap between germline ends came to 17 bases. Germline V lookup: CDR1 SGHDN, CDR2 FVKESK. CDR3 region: CASSPHGRVGYEQYF. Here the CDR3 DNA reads TGTGCCAGCAGCCCCCACGGCCGGGTTGGATACGAGCAGTACTTC.

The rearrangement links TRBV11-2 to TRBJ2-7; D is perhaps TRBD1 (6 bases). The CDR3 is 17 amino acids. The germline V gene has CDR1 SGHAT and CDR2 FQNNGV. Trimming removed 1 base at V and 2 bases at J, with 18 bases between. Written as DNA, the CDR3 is TGTGCCAGCAGCTTAGGGTTTTTATTGGGGGCTACCTACGAGCAGTACTTC. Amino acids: CASSLGFLLGATYEQYF.

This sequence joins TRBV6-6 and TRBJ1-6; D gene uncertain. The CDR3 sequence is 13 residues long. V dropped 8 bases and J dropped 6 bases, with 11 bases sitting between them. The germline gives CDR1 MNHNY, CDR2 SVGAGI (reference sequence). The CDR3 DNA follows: TGTGCCAGCGAGGGCGTCTTTAATTCACCCCTCCACTTT. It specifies CASEGVFNSPLHF.